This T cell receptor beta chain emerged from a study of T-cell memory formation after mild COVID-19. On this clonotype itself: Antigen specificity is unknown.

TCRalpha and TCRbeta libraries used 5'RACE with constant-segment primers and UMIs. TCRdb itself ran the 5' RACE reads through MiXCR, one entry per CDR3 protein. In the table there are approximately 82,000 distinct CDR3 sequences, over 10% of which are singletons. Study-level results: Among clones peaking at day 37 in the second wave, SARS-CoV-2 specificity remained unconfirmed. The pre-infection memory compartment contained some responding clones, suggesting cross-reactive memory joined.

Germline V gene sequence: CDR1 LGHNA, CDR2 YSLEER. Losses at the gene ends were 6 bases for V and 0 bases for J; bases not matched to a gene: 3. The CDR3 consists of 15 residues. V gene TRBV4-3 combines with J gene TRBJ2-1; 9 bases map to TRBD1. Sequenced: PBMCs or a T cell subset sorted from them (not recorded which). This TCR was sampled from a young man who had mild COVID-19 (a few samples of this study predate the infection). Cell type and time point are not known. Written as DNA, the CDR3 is TGCGCCAGCAGTTCGGGACAGGGCTCCTACAATGAGCAGTTCTTC. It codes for CASSSGQGSYNEQFF.